These T cell receptor beta chains were read from a single sample in a study of a mutant IDH1 vaccine in newly diagnosed glioma. Their cognate antigens are unknown. The method was immunoSEQ multiplex PCR; TCRdb's version includes in-frame clones alone and lacks a portion of them. The data show some 87,000 clones, approximately 75% seen once. This specimen consisted of PBMCs, obtained from a glioma patient whose treatment included an IDH1 peptide vaccine. The receptors derive from a man between 40 and 49 years old with glioma. Both conserved end residues are part of each CDR3. The D gene is left open where the match is weak. Where a row states a size, it is once, few, many or the class of an expanded clone; other rows omit it.

V gene,clone size,D gene,J gene,CDR3 protein,CDR3 DNA
TRBV30,NA,NA,TRBJ1-2,CAWSVWGNYGYTF,TGTGCCTGGAGTGTGTGGGGGAACTATGGCTACACCTTC
TRBV28,NA,NA,TRBJ1-3,CASIEARSGNTIYF,TGTGCCAGCATCGAGGCCCGCTCTGGAAACACCATATATTTT
TRBV7-2,NA,NA,TRBJ2-3,CASSLGRGTDTQYF,TGTGCCAGCAGCTTAGGGCGGGGCACAGATACGCAGTATTTT
TRBV19,NA,NA,TRBJ1-1,CASSIAGYTEAFF,TGTGCCAGTAGTATAGCAGGGTACACTGAAGCTTTCTTT
TRBV11-2,NA,NA,TRBJ2-7,CASSLGVYEQYF,TGTGCCAGCAGCTTAGGGGTCTACGAGCAGTACTTC
TRBV7-9,few,NA,TRBJ2-3,CASSPQGGGTDTQYF,TGTGCCAGCAGCCCTCAGGGGGGGGGCACAGATACGCAGTATTTT
TRBV7-9,NA,NA,TRBJ2-3,CASSLVLRVGGADTQYF,TGTGCCAGCAGCTTAGTTCTAAGGGTCGGGGGCGCAGATACGCAGTATTTT
TRBV7-8,NA,NA,TRBJ2-7,CASSFHGRTYEQYF,TGTGCCAGCAGCTTTCACGGCCGAACCTACGAGCAGTACTTC
TRBV2,NA,NA,TRBJ2-7,CAGTQGSYEQYF,TGTGCCGGTACTCAGGGTTCCTACGAGCAGTACTTC
TRBV7-9,NA,NA,TRBJ2-3,CASSPLPGTGTDTQYF,TGTGCCAGCAGCCCACTCCCCGGGACTGGCACAGATACGCAGTATTTT
TRBV5-1,once,TRBD2,TRBJ2-3,CASSPGLADLSTDTQYF,TGCGCCAGCAGCCCCGGACTAGCGGACCTTAGCACAGATACGCAGTATTTT
TRBV4-3,NA,NA,TRBJ2-3,CASSQEGSWLQDTDTQYF,TGCGCCAGCAGCCAAGAAGGTTCGTGGCTTCAAGACACAGATACGCAGTATTTT
TRBV30,NA,TRBD1,TRBJ1-1,CAWTQGGTEAFF,TGTGCCTGGACTCAGGGGGGCACTGAAGCTTTCTTT
TRBV5-4,NA,NA,TRBJ2-6,CASSFFNSGANVLTF,TGTGCCAGCAGCTTCTTCAATTCTGGGGCCAACGTCCTGACTTTC
TRBV4-1,NA,NA,TRBJ1-4,CASSQGRDELFF,TGCGCCAGCAGCCAAGGCCGGGACGAACTGTTTTTT
TRBV30,NA,NA,TRBJ2-5,CAWAPTGRARETQYF,TGTGCCTGGGCCCCGACAGGGAGGGCGAGAGAGACCCAGTACTTC
TRBV7-8,NA,NA,TRBJ1-1,CASSLGNRADEAFF,TGTGCCAGCAGCTTAGGGAACAGGGCAGATGAAGCTTTCTTT
TRBV9,NA,NA,TRBJ1-2,CASSAQFRVDGYTF,TGTGCCAGCAGCGCGCAGTTCCGTGTCGATGGCTACACCTTC
TRBV6-5,NA,NA,TRBJ2-6,CASSYSRVGANVLTF,TGTGCCAGCAGTTACTCCAGGGTTGGGGCCAACGTCCTGACTTTC
TRBV9,NA,NA,TRBJ2-2,CASSVADGLTGELFF,TGTGCCAGCAGCGTAGCGGACGGATTAACCGGGGAGCTGTTTTTT
TRBV15,NA,NA,TRBJ2-5,CATSRDNAETQYF,TGTGCCACCAGCAGAGATAACGCGGAGACCCAGTACTTC
TRBV5-5,once,NA,TRBJ1-1,CASSAGRLNTEAFF,TGTGCCAGCAGTGCGGGACGGTTGAACACTGAAGCTTTCTTT
TRBV10-3,NA,NA,TRBJ2-2,CAISFGGNTGELFF,TGTGCCATCAGTTTTGGGGGGAACACCGGGGAGCTGTTTTTT
TRBV7-2,NA,NA,TRBJ2-7,CASREIYEQYF,TGTGCCAGCAGAGAAATATACGAGCAGTACTTC
TRBV18,few,NA,TRBJ1-2,CASSPQGDYGYTF,TGTGCCAGCTCACCACAGGGGGACTATGGCTACACCTTC
TRBV19,few,NA,TRBJ2-1,CASRLDRSSYNEQFF,TGTGCCAGTAGACTAGACAGGAGCTCCTACAATGAGCAGTTCTTC